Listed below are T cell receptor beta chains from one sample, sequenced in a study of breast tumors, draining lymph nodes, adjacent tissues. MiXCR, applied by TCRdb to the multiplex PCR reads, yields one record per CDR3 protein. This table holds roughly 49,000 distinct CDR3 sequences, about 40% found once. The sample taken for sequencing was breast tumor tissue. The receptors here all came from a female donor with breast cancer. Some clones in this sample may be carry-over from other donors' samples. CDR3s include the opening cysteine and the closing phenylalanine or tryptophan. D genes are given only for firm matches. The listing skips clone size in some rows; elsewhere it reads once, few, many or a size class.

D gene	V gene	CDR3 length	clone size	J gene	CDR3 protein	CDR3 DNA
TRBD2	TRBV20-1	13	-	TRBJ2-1	CSARGTSGNEQFF	TGCAGTGCTAGAGGGACTAGCGGGAATGAGCAGTTCTTC
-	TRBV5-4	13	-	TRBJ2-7	CDSSFRGAYEQYF	TGTGACAGCAGCTTTCGGGGCGCGTACGAGCAGTACTTC
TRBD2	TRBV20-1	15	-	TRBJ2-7	CSASVSGTSSYEQYF	TGCAGTGCTAGCGTTAGCGGGACCAGCTCCTACGAGCAGTACTTC
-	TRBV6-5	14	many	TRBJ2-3	CASSPRGRGSTQYF	TGTGCCAGCAGTCCCCGGGGACGGGGAAGTACGCAGTATTTT
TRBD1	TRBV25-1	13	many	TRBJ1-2	CASSVTGGHGYTF	TGTGCCAGCAGTGTCACAGGGGGTCATGGCTACACCTTC
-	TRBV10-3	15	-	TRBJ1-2	CAIRYQGTLGYGYTF	TGTGCCATCAGATATCAGGGGACATTAGGCTATGGCTACACCTTC
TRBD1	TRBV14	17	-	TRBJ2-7	CASSQDGWGTDDYEQYF	TGTGCCAGCAGCCAAGATGGTTGGGGGACAGATGACTACGAGCAGTACTTC
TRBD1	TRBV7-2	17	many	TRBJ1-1	CASSLGGQGLSYTEAFF	TGTGCCAGCAGCTTAGGGGGACAGGGGCTGTCGTACACTGAAGCTTTCTTT
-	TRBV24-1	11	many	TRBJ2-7	CATSVGNEQYF	TGTGCCACCAGTGTGGGAAACGAGCAGTACTTC
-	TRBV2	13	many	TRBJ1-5	CASSSYSNQPQHF	TGTGCCAGCAGCTCCTATAGCAATCAGCCCCAGCATTTT
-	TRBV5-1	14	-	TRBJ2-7	CASSSTGGDDEQYF	TGCGCCAGCAGCTCTACAGGGGGGGACGACGAGCAGTACTTC
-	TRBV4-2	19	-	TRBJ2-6	CASSEFDQNPFDGANVLTF	TGTGCCAGCAGCGAATTTGATCAAAACCCCTTTGACGGGGCCAACGTCCTGACTTTC
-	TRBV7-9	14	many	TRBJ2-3	CASSLPQGSDTQYF	TGTGCCAGCAGCCTACCACAGGGCTCAGATACGCAGTATTTT
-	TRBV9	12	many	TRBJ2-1	CASGLGGDEQFF	TGTGCCAGCGGTCTAGGGGGGGATGAGCAGTTCTTC
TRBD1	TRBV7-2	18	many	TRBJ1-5	CASSGRDRQEKGNQPQHF	TGTGCCAGCAGCGGCCGGGACAGGCAGGAAAAAGGCAATCAGCCCCAGCATTTT
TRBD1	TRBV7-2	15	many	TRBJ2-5	CASSLMGQGRETQYF	TGTGCCAGCAGCTTGATGGGACAGGGGCGAGAGACCCAGTACTTC
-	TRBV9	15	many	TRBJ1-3	CASSLDPKAGNTIYF	TGTGCCAGCAGCCTAGACCCGAAGGCTGGAAACACCATATATTTT
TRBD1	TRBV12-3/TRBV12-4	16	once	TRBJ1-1	CASSFPGTEVNTEAFF	TGTGCCAGCAGTTTCCCAGGGACAGAAGTAAACACTGAAGCTTTCTTT
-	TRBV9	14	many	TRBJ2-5	CASSISPGQETQYF	TGTGCCAGCAGCATAAGCCCGGGGCAAGAGACCCAGTACTTC
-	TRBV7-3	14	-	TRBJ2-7	CASSWSGTTYEQYF	TGTGCCAGCAGCTGGTCCGGGACAACCTACGAGCAGTACTTC
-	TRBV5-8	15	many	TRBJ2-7	CASSLEIGQAYEQYF	TGTGCCAGCAGCTTGGAAATAGGGCAAGCCTACGAGCAGTACTTC
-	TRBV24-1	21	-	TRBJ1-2	CATSDPYNEQFFGPGRYGYTF	-
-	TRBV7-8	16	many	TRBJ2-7	CASSYLGTGTIYEQYF	TGTGCCAGCAGCTACCTAGGGACCGGGACGATCTACGAGCAGTACTTC
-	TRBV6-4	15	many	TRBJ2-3	CASRHSGSGLDTQYF	TGTGCCAGCAGACACTCCGGTTCCGGGCTAGATACGCAGTATTTT
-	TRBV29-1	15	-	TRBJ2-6	CSAGSQGQGANVLTF	TGCAGTGCTGGTTCCCAGGGGCAGGGGGCCAACGTCCTGACTTTC
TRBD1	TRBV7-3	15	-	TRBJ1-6	CASSLSSTGGSPLHF	TGTGCCAGCAGCTTAAGTTCCACAGGGGGATCACCCCTCCACTTT
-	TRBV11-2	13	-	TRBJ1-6	CASRSDHNSPLHF	TGTGCCAGCAGATCGGACCATAATTCACCCCTCCACTTT
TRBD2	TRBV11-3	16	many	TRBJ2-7	CASSSLLLAGSREQYF	TGTGCCAGCAGCTCCCTCCTACTAGCGGGTTCTCGGGAGCAGTACTTC
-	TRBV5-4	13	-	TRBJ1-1	CASSPGIDTEAFF	TGTGCCAGCAGCCCAGGGATTGACACTGAAGCTTTCTTT
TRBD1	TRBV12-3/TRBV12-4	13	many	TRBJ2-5	CASEDRGTETQYF	TGTGCCAGCGAGGACAGGGGCACAGAGACCCAGTACTTC
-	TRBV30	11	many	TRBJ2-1	CAWVYSKKQFF	TGTGCCTGGGTCTATTCCAAAAAGCAGTTCTTC
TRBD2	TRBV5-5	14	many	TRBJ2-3	CASNVAGGTDTQYF	TGTGCCAGCAACGTAGCGGGAGGGACAGATACGCAGTATTTT
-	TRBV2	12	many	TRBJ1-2	CASKAGEPGYTF	TGTGCCAGCAAGGCGGGGGAACCTGGCTACACCTTC
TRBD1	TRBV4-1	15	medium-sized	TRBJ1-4	CASSQRGQGVKKLFF	TGCGCCAGCAGCCAGAGGGGACAGGGGGTCAAAAAACTGTTTTTT
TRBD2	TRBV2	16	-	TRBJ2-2	CASSLTSGRSTGELFF	TGTGCCAGCAGTCTGACTAGCGGGAGAAGCACCGGGGAGCTGTTTTTT
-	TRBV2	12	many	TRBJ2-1	CASSERRYEQFF	TGTGCCAGCAGTGAACGTCGATATGAGCAGTTCTTC
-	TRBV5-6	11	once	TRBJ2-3	CASSPTDTQYF	TGTGCCAGCAGCCCCACAGATACCCAGTATTTT
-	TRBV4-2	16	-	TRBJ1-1	CASSQGHGTSNTEAFF	TGTGCCAGCAGCCAAGGCCACGGGACAAGCAACACTGAAGCTTTCTTT
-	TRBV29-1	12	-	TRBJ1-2	CSVGLQGAGNTF	TGCAGCGTTGGCCTCCAGGGAGCTGGAAACACCTTC
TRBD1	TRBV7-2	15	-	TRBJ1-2	CASSSSGQAQRGYTF	TGTGCCAGCAGCTCCAGTGGACAGGCCCAGAGGGGCTACACCTTC
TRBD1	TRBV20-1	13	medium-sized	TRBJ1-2	CSAIQGNLVGYTF	TGCAGTGCCATACAGGGGAATTTGGTTGGCTACACCTTC
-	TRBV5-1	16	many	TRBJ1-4	CASRQGTVATNEKLFF	TGCGCCAGCAGACAGGGTACTGTCGCAACTAATGAAAAACTGTTTTTT
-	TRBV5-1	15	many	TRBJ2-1	CASSLEGLDYNEQFF	TGCGCCAGCAGCTTGGAAGGACTGGACTACAATGAGCAGTTCTTC
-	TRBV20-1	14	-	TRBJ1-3	CSAEDVSGGNTIYF	TGCAGTGCGGAGGACGTCTCGGGAGGAAACACCATATATTTT
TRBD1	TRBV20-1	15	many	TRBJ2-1	CSAVNPGTGNNEQFF	TGCAGTGCTGTTAATCCCGGGACAGGGAACAATGAGCAGTTCTTC
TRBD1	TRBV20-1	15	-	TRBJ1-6	CSARRTGGRYSPLHF	TGCAGTGCTAGAAGGACAGGGGGCAGATATTCACCCCTCCACTTT
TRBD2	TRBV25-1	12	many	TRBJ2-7	CATQGGWREQYF	TGTGCCACCCAGGGAGGGTGGCGCGAGCAGTACTTC
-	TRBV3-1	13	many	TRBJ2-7	CASSQVQSREQYF	TGTGCCAGCAGCCAAGTTCAGTCCCGCGAGCAGTACTTC
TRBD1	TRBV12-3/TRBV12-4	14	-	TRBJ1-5	CASSLGTGTQPQHF	TGCGCCAGCAGCTTGGGGACAGGGACTCAGCCCCAGCATTTT
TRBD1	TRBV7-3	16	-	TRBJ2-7	CASSPQGQGASHEQYF	TGTGCCAGCAGCCCGCAAGGACAGGGGGCTTCCCACGAGCAGTACTTC
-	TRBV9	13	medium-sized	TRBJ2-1	CASSVDGLSEQFF	TGTGCCAGCAGCGTAGACGGGTTGAGTGAGCAGTTCTTC